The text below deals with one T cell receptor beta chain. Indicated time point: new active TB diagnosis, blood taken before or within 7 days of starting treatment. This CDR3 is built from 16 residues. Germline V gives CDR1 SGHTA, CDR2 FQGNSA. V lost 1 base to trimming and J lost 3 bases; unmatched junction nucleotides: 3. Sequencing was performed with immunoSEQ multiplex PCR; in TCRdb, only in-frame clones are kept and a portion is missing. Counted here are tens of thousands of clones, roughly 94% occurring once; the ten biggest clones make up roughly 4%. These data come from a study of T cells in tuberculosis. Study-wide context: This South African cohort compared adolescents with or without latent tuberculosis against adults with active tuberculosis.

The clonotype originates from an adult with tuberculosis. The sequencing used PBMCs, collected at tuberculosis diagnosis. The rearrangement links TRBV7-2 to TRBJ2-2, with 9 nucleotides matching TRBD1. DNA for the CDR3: TGTGCCAGCAGCTTAGACAGGGGGCGGTACACCGGGGAGCTGTTTTTT. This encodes CASSLDRGRYTGELFF.